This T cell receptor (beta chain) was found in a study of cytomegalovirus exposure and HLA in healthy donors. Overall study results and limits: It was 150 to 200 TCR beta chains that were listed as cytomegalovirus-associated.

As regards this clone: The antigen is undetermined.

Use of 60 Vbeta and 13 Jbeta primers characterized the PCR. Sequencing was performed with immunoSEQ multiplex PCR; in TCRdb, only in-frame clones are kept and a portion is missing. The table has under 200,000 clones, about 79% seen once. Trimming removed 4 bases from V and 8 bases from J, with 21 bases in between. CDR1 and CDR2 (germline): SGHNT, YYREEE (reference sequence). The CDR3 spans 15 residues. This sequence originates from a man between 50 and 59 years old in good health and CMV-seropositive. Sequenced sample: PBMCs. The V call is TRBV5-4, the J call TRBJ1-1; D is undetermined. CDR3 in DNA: TGTGCCAGCAGCACCTCCGGGAGGAGTCAGAACGAAGCTTTCTTT. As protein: CASSTSGRSQNEAFF.